This entry lists 21 T cell receptor beta chains sequenced from one sample in a study of blood T cell repertoires in COVID-19. Assay used: immunoSEQ multiplex PCR; TCRdb lists only in-frame clones, some missing. The sample consists of about 110,000 clones, roughly 88% of them appearing once. The sample comprised peripheral blood. The receptors were sampled from a human donor in a cohort sampled during active COVID-19.

The CDR3 DNA reads as TGTGCCAGCAGTTTAGCCGACAGGGGAGTAAACAATGAGCAGTTCTTC. Translating gives CASSLADRGVNNEQFF. The rearrangement uses TRBV27 and TRBJ2-1; TRBD1 agrees at 8 bases. After removal of 2 bases from V and 5 bases from J, the junction contained 8 bases not matched to a gene. The CDR3 runs 16 residues. The germline gives CDR1 MNHEY, CDR2 SMNVEV (reference sequence).

The chain employs TRBV5-5 and TRBJ2-2; 8 nucleotides agree with TRBD2. The CDR3 runs 15 residues. Germline-derived CDR1 and CDR2 are SGHKS and YYEKEE (reference sequence). The trim removed 5 bases at V and 0 bases at J, leaving 3 bases unmatched. Here the CDR3 DNA reads TGTGCCAGCAGTACGGGGGGGACGAACACCGGGGAGCTGTTTTTT. Translation gives CASSTGGTNTGELFF.

V gene TRBV21-1 combines with J gene TRBJ1-6; the D segment call TRBD1 is taken from the table without a DNA check. TRBV21-1 is a pseudogene segment. The CDR3 has 16 amino acids. The CDR3 coding sequence is TGTGCCAGCAGCGAGCCGACAGCCTACTATAATTCACCCCTCCACTTT. This translates into CASSEPTAYYNSPLHF.

The chain couples TRBV5-1 to TRBJ2-7; perhaps TRBD2 as D (5 bases). Between the trimmed V and J ends, which lost 0 bases and 7 bases, there was a span of 14 bases. The CDR3 has 14 amino acids. Germline CDR1 is SGHRS and CDR2 is YFSETQ. The chain's CDR3 is CASSLVPAGDEQYF. The DNA for the CDR3 is TGCGCCAGCAGCTTGGTTCCGGCCGGGGATGAGCAGTACTTC.

The chain combines TRBV7-8 with TRBJ2-3; D uncertain. Trimming removed 7 bases at V and 1 base at J, with 15 bases between. CDR3 length equals 15 residues. Germline assignment: CDR1 SGHVS and CDR2 FQNEAQ. CDR3 residues: CASIRDIRGTDTQYF. For the CDR3, the DNA is TGTGCCAGCATCCGAGACATACGGGGCACAGATACGCAGTATTTT.

This chain joins TRBV6-6 and TRBJ1-6; D is uncertain. The V gene lost 7 bases and the J gene lost 6 bases, with 10 bases spanning the gap. The germline V gene has CDR1 MNHNY and CDR2 SVGAGI (reference sequence). The CDR3 is 13 residues long. CDR3 sequence: CASIAVLNSPLHF. In DNA, the CDR3 is TGTGCCAGCATAGCAGTGCTTAATTCACCCCTCCACTTT.

V usage is TRBV7-8 and J usage is TRBJ2-2, with TRBD2 matching 13 bases. Germline V lookup: CDR1 SGHVS, CDR2 FQNEAQ. With 4 bases clipped from V and 7 bases from J, the junction kept 18 bases outside the gene matches. This CDR3 contains 20 residues. The CDR3 here is CASSSSGLGLAGSFGGELFF. The DNA for the CDR3 is TGTGCCAGCAGCTCCAGCGGATTGGGACTAGCGGGGAGTTTTGGCGGGGAGCTGTTTTTT.

The chain carries TRBV7-9 and TRBJ2-7; D is possibly TRBD2 (6 bases). V was trimmed by 1 base and J by 9 bases, leaving 16 bases between them. Germline V gene sequence: CDR1 SEHNR, CDR2 FQNEAQ (reference sequence). The length of the CDR3 is 14 residues. The CDR3 DNA sequence: TGTGCCAGCAGCTTAGACGGGGGACCCCAGGGGCAGTACTTC. This codes for CASSLDGGPQGQYF.

The V call is TRBV6-5, the J call TRBJ2-7; D gene unclear. V was clipped by 6 bases and J by 0 bases, with 12 bases between them. This CDR3 region has 14 residues. Per the germline V gene, CDR1 is MNHEY and CDR2 is SVGAGI. The CDR3 DNA is TGTGCCAGCAGCACGTATACAGACTCCTACGAGCAGTACTTC. Its protein is CASSTYTDSYEQYF.

The chain employs TRBV24-1 and TRBJ1-5; 7 bases line up with TRBD1. The CDR3 is made up of 14 amino acids. V lost 6 bases to trimming and J lost 4 bases; unmatched junction nucleotides: 5. CDR1 is KGHDR, CDR2 SFDVKD, per germline. Here the CDR3 DNA reads TGTGCCACCAGTAGGGCAGGGGGGAATCAGCCCCAGCATTTT. This sequence encodes CATSRAGGNQPQHF.

The genes are TRBV21-1 and TRBJ2-7; TRBD1, the D gene given by the table, was not confirmed from the DNA. TRBV21-1 counts as a pseudogene. This CDR3 region has 14 residues. The CDR3 nucleotides read TGTGCCAGCAGCAAGGGAGGACAGGAATACGAGCAGTACTTC. It specifies CASSKGGQEYEQYF.

This chain links TRBV9 with TRBJ2-7; possibly TRBD2 for D (5 bases). The CDR3 runs 14 residues. Per the germline V gene, CDR1 is SGDLS and CDR2 is YYNGEE. V was clipped by 2 bases and J by 2 bases, with 11 bases between them. The chain's CDR3 is CASSVSGVTYEQYF. In DNA, the CDR3 is TGTGCCAGCAGCGTCAGCGGCGTCACCTACGAGCAGTACTTC.

The V and J genes are TRBV28 and TRBJ1-6; 7 positions agree with TRBD1. V gave up 6 bases and J gave up 12 bases; unmatched junction bases: 17. Germline V gene data show CDR1 as MDHEN and CDR2 as SYDVKM. The CDR3 spans 16 residues. As DNA, the CDR3 is TGTGCCAGCAGGAGTCGGGGGACAGCTCGTGGGAAACCCCTCCACTTT. Translation gives CASRSRGTARGKPLHF.

CDR3 sequence: CASSPGGQGTHGYTF. The CDR3 DNA sequence: TGTGCCAGCAGCCCGGGGGGACAGGGGACACATGGCTACACCTTC. The chain uses TRBV6-5 and TRBJ1-2; 10 bases match TRBD1. The CDR3 consists of 15 residues. V trimming: 6 bases; J trimming: 6 bases; junction bases outside the gene matches: 10. Germline V gives CDR1 MNHEY, CDR2 SVGAGI.

The V gene is TRBV19, the J gene TRBJ1-2; tentative D call: TRBD1 (6 bases). The CDR3 contains 16 residues. V shed 5 bases and J shed 7 bases, with 23 bases lying between them. CDR1 is LNHDA, CDR2 SQIVND, per germline (reference sequence). The CDR3 reads CASSPHTGPLGGGYTF. The CDR3 DNA sequence: TGTGCCAGTAGTCCACACACGGGACCCTTAGGGGGTGGCTACACCTTC. The variable domain in full, completed from reference TRBV19 and TRBJ1-2, reads DGGITQSPKYLFRKEGQNVTLSCEQNLNHDAMYWYRQDPGQGLRLIYYSQIVNDFQKGDIAEGYSVSREKKESFPLTVTSAQKNPTAFYLCASSPHTGPLGGGYTFGSGTRLTVV.

V usage is TRBV2 and J usage is TRBJ2-7, with TRBD2 identical over 7 bases. V lost 4 bases, J lost 4 bases, and 13 bases stayed unmatched. Germline CDR1 SNHLY, CDR2 FYNNEI. The CDR3 extends over 16 amino acids. In DNA form, the CDR3 reads TGTGCCAGCAGTGCGTGGGGGGAGGGGTGGACGTACGAGCAGTACTTC. This translates into CASSAWGEGWTYEQYF.

V gene TRBV5-5 combines with J gene TRBJ1-2; 7 bases are a match to TRBD1. Trimming at V came to 3 bases and at J to 10 bases, leaving 24 bases not matched to a gene. Germline CDR1 is SGHKS and CDR2 is YYEKEE (reference sequence). The CDR3 length is 18 residues. CDR3 sequence: CASSSRGYPGQRKEAYTF. The CDR3 bases are TGTGCCAGCAGCTCTAGGGGTTATCCGGGACAGCGAAAGGAAGCCTACACCTTC.

The count of this clone is one. The V and J genes are TRBV15 and TRBJ1-1; weak D call: TRBD1 (5 bases). Germline V lookup: CDR1 LNHNV, CDR2 YYDKDF (reference sequence). Trimming took off 5 bases at V and 4 bases at J, with 11 bases between the two ends. This CDR3 comprises 13 residues. The CDR3 sequence: CATSARGTTEAFF. The CDR3 DNA follows: TGTGCCACCAGCGCCCGCGGGACCACTGAAGCTTTCTTT.

This chain links TRBV2 with TRBJ2-1; tentative D call: TRBD1 (5 bases). V lost 2 bases and J lost 6, with 8 bases in between. The CDR3 extends over 13 amino acids. The V gene's germline CDR1 is SNHLY and CDR2 FYNNEI. CDR3 DNA sequence: TGTGCCAGCAGTGAACAGGGTTTCAATGAGCAGTTCTTC. As protein: CASSEQGFNEQFF.

This rearrangement joins TRBV7-9 to TRBJ2-2; 12 bases map to TRBD2. This CDR3 spans 17 amino acids. Germline V lookup: CDR1 SEHNR, CDR2 FQNEAQ (reference sequence). Trimming at V came to 1 base and at J to 3 bases, leaving 3 bases not matched to a gene. The CDR3 DNA sequence: TGTGCCAGCAGCTTAGGACTAGCGGGAGAAGACACCGGGGAGCTGTTTTTT. Protein product: CASSLGLAGEDTGELFF.

This clone was detected once. The CDR3 loop reads CASSEAPGILGIEAFF. CDR3 DNA sequence: TGTGCCAGCAGTGAAGCCCCGGGGATTTTGGGGATTGAAGCTTTCTTT. The chain carries TRBV6-1 and TRBJ1-1; D is unclear. Trimming took 0 bases from V and 7 from J, leaving 18 bases between them. The germline gives CDR1 MNHNS, CDR2 SASEGT. This CDR3 has 16 residues.